The 3 T cell receptor beta chains reported below all come from one sample, sequenced in a study of cytomegalovirus exposure and HLA in healthy donors. PCR amplification relied on 60 Vbeta primers (plus 13 Jbeta primers). The assay was immunoSEQ multiplex PCR, and TCRdb's table has in-frame clones only and misses some. Among about 130,000 clones listed, around 77% were seen once. The sequenced material came from PBMCs. These receptors all stem from a man aged 25 to 40 in good health and CMV-seronegative.

Here the CDR3 DNA reads TGTGCCTGGAGTAAAGGGACTAGCGGGAATACGCTTCAAGAGACCCAGTACTTC. Its protein is CAWSKGTSGNTLQETQYF. J is TRBJ2-5 and V is TRBV30; TRBD2 matches at 13 bases. Germline assignment: CDR1 GTSNPN and CDR2 SVGIG (reference sequence). The CDR3 runs 18 residues. J gave up 2 bases and V 2 bases, and 11 bases lay outside the gene matches.

This clone has just one count. V is TRBV5-1 and J is TRBJ2-1; D not resolved. Germline assignment: CDR1 SGHRS and CDR2 YFSETQ. The CDR3 loop spans 15 amino acids. The V and J ends lost 5 bases and 0 bases respectively, with 12 bases between them. The CDR3 here is CASRFRLSSYNEQFF. The DNA for the CDR3 is TGCGCCAGCAGGTTCAGGCTGTCCTCCTACAATGAGCAGTTCTTC.

V is TRBV6-4 and J is TRBJ2-2; no definite D call. Between the trimmed V and J ends, which lost 3 bases and 3 bases, there was a span of 8 bases. CDR3 size: 14 residues. Per germline, CDR1 MRHNA and CDR2 SNTAGT. The CDR3 DNA reads TGTGCCAGCAGTGAATTAGCCCACACCGGGGAGCTGTTTTTT. This translates into CASSELAHTGELFF.